The 27 T cell receptor beta chains given below trace back to one sample, sequenced in a study of blood T cell repertoires in COVID-19. Sequencing used immunoSEQ multiplex PCR; TCRdb keeps in-frame clones, though not all of them. Of 150,000 to 200,000 clones in the sample, 82% are singletons; the top ten hold less than 5.5%. The sequenced sample consisted of PBMCs or T cells enriched from blood (not recorded which). The receptors shown here come from a woman aged 60-75 years with acute COVID-19.

The chain links TRBV19 to TRBJ1-5; D is ambiguous. Trimming pared 7 bases from V and 5 bases from J, leaving 15 bases between. The germline V gene has CDR1 LNHDA and CDR2 SQIVND (reference sequence). The CDR3 spans 14 residues. The CDR3 DNA follows: TGTGCCAGTATAACGGCGGAGGGCCATCAGCCCCAGCATTTT. Its protein product is CASITAEGHQPQHF.

The chain employs TRBV2 and TRBJ1-1, with 10 bases lining up with TRBD1. V was clipped by 6 bases and J by 1 base; unmatched bases: 2. This CDR3 comprises 14 residues. Germline loops: CDR1 SNHLY, CDR2 FYNNEI. CDR3 loop: CASSRQGANTEAFF. The CDR3, as DNA: TGTGCCAGCAGCCGACAGGGGGCGAACACTGAAGCTTTCTTT.

The gene calls are TRBV14 and TRBJ2-1, with a possible D match to TRBD2 (5 bases). The CDR3 extends over 13 amino acids. Germline V gene data show CDR1 as SGHDN and CDR2 as FVKESK. Trimming pared 1 base from V and 8 bases from J, leaving 9 bases between. This chain's CDR3 is CASSQATGYEQFF. In DNA form, the CDR3 reads TGTGCCAGCAGCCAAGCCACGGGATATGAGCAGTTCTTC. The entire variable domain, with the rest obtained from reference TRBV14 and TRBJ2-1, is as follows: EAGVTQFPSHSVIEKGQTVTLRCDPISGHDNLYWYRRVMGKEIKFLLHFVKESKQDESGMPNNRFLAERTGGTYSTLKVQPAELEDSGVYFCASSQATGYEQFFGPGTRLTVL.

The genes are TRBV19 and TRBJ2-1; 8 bases match TRBD2. The CDR3 is made up of 14 amino acids. Trimming at V came to 5 bases and at J to 4 bases, leaving 4 bases not matched to a gene. Germline CDR1 LNHDA, CDR2 SQIVND (reference sequence). DNA for the CDR3: TGTGCCAGTAGTCCCGGGGGGGTATACAATGAGCAGTTCTTC. The encoded protein is CASSPGGVYNEQFF.

This clone was counted a single time. The chain is built from TRBV7-2 and TRBJ1-5, with D perhaps TRBD1 (5 bases). Germline V gene lookup returns CDR1 SGHTA and CDR2 FQGNSA. The CDR3 is 16 residues long. V lost 4 bases and J 2 bases, leaving 15 bases between the germline ends. Written as DNA, the CDR3 is TGTGCCAGCAGCTCCTCCGGGGGAAAGGGCAATCAGCCCCAGCATTTT. This gives the protein CASSSSGGKGNQPQHF.

The chain has TRBV30 and TRBJ1-1; D unclear. The CDR3 runs 14 residues. V was trimmed by 0 bases and J by 4 bases, leaving 12 bases between them. Germline loops: CDR1 GTSNPN, CDR2 SVGIG (reference sequence). The CDR3 sequence: CAWSVSTLFTEAFF. The CDR3 DNA is TGTGCCTGGAGTGTGAGTACTTTATTCACTGAAGCTTTCTTT.

This clone was recorded only once. This rearrangement joins TRBV9 to TRBJ2-1, with TRBD2 as a possible D gene (6 bases). Germline CDR1 and CDR2: SGDLS and YYNGEE. Trimming left V 4 bases short and J 5 bases short, with 13 bases between. The CDR3 loop spans 14 amino acids. As DNA, the CDR3 is TGTGCCAGCAGCAATCGCGGGACCGACAATGAGCAGTTCTTC. Encoded protein: CASSNRGTDNEQFF.

The V call is TRBV27, the J call TRBJ1-2; D might be TRBD1 (6 bases). The CDR3 has 13 amino acids. The V gene lost 7 bases and the J gene lost 2 bases, with 11 bases spanning the gap. From germline, CDR1 is MNHEY and CDR2 SMNVEV (reference sequence). DNA of the CDR3: TGTGCCAGCACACCAACAGGGAACTATGGCTACACCTTC. Protein: CASTPTGNYGYTF.

CDR3 sequence reads: CASGVRDRGNEQYF. The CDR3 DNA follows: TGCGCCAGCGGCGTTCGGGACAGGGGAAACGAGCAGTACTTC. The chain couples TRBV5-1 to TRBJ2-7, with TRBD1 matching over 10 bases. Germline CDR1 is SGHRS and CDR2 is YFSETQ. V was pared by 7 bases and J by 5 bases, with 9 bases of the junction left unmatched. The CDR3 extends over 14 amino acids.

The chain recombines TRBV5-1 with TRBJ2-2; 10 nucleotides match TRBD1. Trimming took 4 bases from V and 3 from J; bases not matched to a gene: 9. The germline CDR1 and CDR2 sequences are SGHRS and YFSETQ. This CDR3 region has 17 residues. The chain's CDR3 is CASSPDRDRGYTGELFF. DNA for the CDR3: TGCGCCAGCAGCCCGGACCGGGACAGGGGCTACACCGGGGAGCTGTTTTTT.

CDR3 loop: CASRTSGTDTQYF. The CDR3 DNA follows: TGCGCCAGCAGGACTAGCGGCACAGATACGCAGTATTTT. The V gene is TRBV5-1, the J gene TRBJ2-3; 8 nucleotides match TRBD2. Germline trimming cut 5 bases from V and 1 base from J; bases unmatched to any gene: 0. Germline V gene lookup returns CDR1 SGHRS and CDR2 YFSETQ. This CDR3 region has 13 residues.

The chain employs TRBV7-2 and TRBJ1-5; TRBD1 aligns across 7 bases. Per germline, CDR1 SGHTA and CDR2 FQGNSA. This CDR3 has 15 residues. Trimming cost V 2 bases and J 4 bases; bases outside gene matches: 5. The CDR3 here is CASSLKGAPNQPQHF. The CDR3 DNA sequence: TGTGCCAGCAGCTTAAAGGGGGCCCCTAATCAGCCCCAGCATTTT.

This CDR3 reads CASSPKNLTPYSNQPQHF. Here the CDR3 DNA reads TGCGCCAGCAGTCCTAAAAATCTGACACCGTATAGCAATCAGCCCCAGCATTTT. The chain has TRBV10-1 and TRBJ1-5; D is ambiguous. V was pared by 5 bases and J by 0 bases, with 20 bases between. Germline loops: CDR1 WNHNN, CDR2 SYGVQD (reference sequence). This CDR3 region has 18 residues.

This chain links TRBV7-2 with TRBJ2-5, with 10 bases identical to TRBD2. The CDR3 totals 17 residues. CDR1 and CDR2 from the germline V gene are SGHTA and FQGNSA. Losses at the gene ends were 5 bases for V and 4 bases for J; bases not matched to a gene: 13. The CDR3 sequence is CASSRSGGAGGVETQYF. For the CDR3, the DNA is TGTGCCAGCAGCCGCAGCGGGGGGGCAGGGGGAGTAGAGACCCAGTACTTC.

V is TRBV7-2 and J is TRBJ2-7; tentatively, D is TRBD1 (5 bases). The ends were cut back, 1 base at V and 1 base at J, with 5 bases in the middle. The CDR3 covers 13 residues. Germline-derived CDR1 and CDR2 are SGHTA and FQGNSA. The CDR3 DNA follows: TGTGCCAGCAGCTTAGACAGGTCCTACGAGCAGTACTTC. Its protein product is CASSLDRSYEQYF. Filled out from reference TRBV7-2 and TRBJ2-7, the complete variable domain reads GAGVSQSPSNKVTEKGKDVELRCDPISGHTALYWYRQSLGQGLEFLIYFQGNSAPDKSGLPSDRFSAERTGGSVSTLTIQRTQQEDSAVYLCASSLDRSYEQYFGPGTRLTVT.

CDR3 coding DNA: TGCGCCAGCAGTGACCACGGGGTTAGCTCCTACGAGCAGTACGTC. Translated, it gives CASSDHGVSSYEQYV. J is TRBJ2-7 and V is TRBV10-2; TRBD2 might be the D (5 bases). Trimming pared 3 bases from V and 0 bases from J, leaving 12 bases between. The CDR3 covers 15 residues. Looked up from germline, CDR1 is WSHSY and CDR2 is SAAADI.

This clone has a single count. Compared with germline, one end of the junction differs, possibly owing to a read error. CDR3 sequence: CASREDTGYGETQYF. The CDR3 DNA reads as TGTGCCAGCAGGGAAGATACAGGGTATGGAGAGACCCAGTACTTC. The V call is TRBV6-1, the J call TRBJ2-5, with D possibly TRBD1 on 6 matching bases. The CDR3 loop spans 15 amino acids. Germline values: CDR1 MNHNS, CDR2 SASEGT.

V usage is TRBV30 and J usage is TRBJ1-6; 9 bases are shared with TRBD1. Trimming took 3 bases from V and 6 from J; bases not matched to a gene: 3. CDR1 and CDR2 (germline): GTSNPN, SVGIG (reference sequence). The CDR3 spans 14 residues. Here the CDR3 reads CAWSAGQGNSPLHF. The CDR3 DNA reads TGTGCCTGGAGCGCGGGACAGGGTAATTCACCCCTCCACTTT.

The genes are TRBV5-5 and TRBJ1-2, with D possibly being TRBD1 (6 bases). Germline-derived CDR1 and CDR2 are SGHKS and YYEKEE (reference sequence). V lost 0 bases and J lost 4, with 13 bases in between. This CDR3 has 15 amino acids. The chain's CDR3 is CASSLGGGRGYGYTF. The DNA for the CDR3 is TGTGCCAGCAGCTTGGGCGGGGGGCGCGGCTATGGCTACACCTTC.

V is TRBV9 and J is TRBJ1-4, with D unresolved. V shed 0 bases and J shed 4 bases, with 10 bases lying between them. This CDR3 contains 15 residues. Germline V gene sequence: CDR1 SGDLS, CDR2 YYNGEE. In nucleotides, the CDR3 is TGTGCCAGCAGCGTAGGAGCACAGATTAATGAAAAACTGTTTTTT. Its translation is CASSVGAQINEKLFF.

CDR3 sequence: CASAEGQGFGNTIYF. The CDR3 DNA is TGCGCCAGCGCGGAGGGACAGGGGTTTGGAAACACCATATATTTT. This rearrangement joins TRBV5-1 to TRBJ1-3; TRBD1 matches at 10 bases. The V segment lost 7 bases and the J segment 3 bases; nucleotides outside the gene matches: 7. The CDR3 covers 15 residues. Germline loops: CDR1 SGHRS, CDR2 YFSETQ.

V usage is TRBV11-3 and J usage is TRBJ2-1; 9 bases agree with TRBD2. CDR1 is SGHNT and CDR2 is YENEEA in the germline V gene. This CDR3 region has 15 residues. The junction had 7 bases not matched to a gene; V was cut back by 1 base and J by 9 bases. CDR3 in amino acids: CASSLVAGAGGEQFF. CDR3 sequence (DNA): TGTGCCAGCAGCTTAGTAGCGGGAGCGGGTGGTGAGCAGTTCTTC.

This clone is medium-sized. The chain employs TRBV4-1 and TRBJ2-1, with 9 bases matching TRBD2. Germline assignment: CDR1 MGHRA and CDR2 YSYEKL. The CDR3 runs 15 residues. J gave up 4 bases and V 1 base, and 2 bases lay outside the gene matches. CDR3 DNA sequence: TGCGCCAGCAGCCAAGTGACTAGCGGTTACAATGAGCAGTTCTTC. This sequence encodes CASSQVTSGYNEQFF.

The chain combines TRBV11-3 with TRBJ2-2, with no clear D. The germline gives CDR1 SGHNT, CDR2 YENEEA. V lost 2 bases to trimming and J lost 0 bases, with 10 bases between them. This CDR3 is 16 amino acids long. CDR3 in DNA: TGTGCCAGCAGCTTAACCCAGTACCCGAACACCGGGGAGCTGTTTTTT. It codes for CASSLTQYPNTGELFF.

The CDR3 DNA follows: TGCGCCAGCAGTGGCTCCGGACTAGCCCTCGAGCAGTACGTC. It translates to CASSGSGLALEQYV. This chain connects TRBV10-2 to TRBJ2-7; 8 nucleotides agree with TRBD2. V lost 4 bases, J lost 6 bases, and 8 bases stayed unmatched. This CDR3 is built from 14 residues. Germline CDR1 reads WSHSY; CDR2 reads SAAADI.

This clone was counted once. This chain uses TRBV7-9 with TRBJ1-2, with D unclear. Germline CDR1 SEHNR, CDR2 FQNEAQ (reference sequence). The CDR3 extends over 15 amino acids. The V end was cut by 2 bases, the J end by 0 bases, with 10 bases between. The CDR3 DNA sequence: TGTGCCAGCAGCTTATTCGGGGTTGCTAACTATGGCTACACCTTC. Its protein product is CASSLFGVANYGYTF.

This chain uses TRBV10-3 with TRBJ2-3; TRBD2 matches at 8 bases. Germline lookup yields CDR1 ENHRY and CDR2 SYGVKD. J gave up 1 base and V 3 bases, and 9 bases lay outside the gene matches. The CDR3 has 17 residues. CDR3 region: CAISDSREGRGTDTQYF. In DNA, the CDR3 is TGTGCCATCAGTGATAGCCGGGAGGGCCGTGGCACAGATACGCAGTATTTT.